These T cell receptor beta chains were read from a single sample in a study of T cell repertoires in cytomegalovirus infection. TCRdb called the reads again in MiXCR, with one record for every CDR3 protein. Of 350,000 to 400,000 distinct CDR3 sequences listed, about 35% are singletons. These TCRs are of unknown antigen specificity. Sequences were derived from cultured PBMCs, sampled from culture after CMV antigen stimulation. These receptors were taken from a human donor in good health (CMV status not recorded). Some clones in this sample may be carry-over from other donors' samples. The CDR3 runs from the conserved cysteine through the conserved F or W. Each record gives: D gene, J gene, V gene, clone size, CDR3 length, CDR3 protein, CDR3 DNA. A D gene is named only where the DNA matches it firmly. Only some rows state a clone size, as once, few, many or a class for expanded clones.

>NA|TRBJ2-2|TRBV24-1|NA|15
CATSDRQMNTGELFF
TGTGCCACCAGTGACCGACAGATGAACACCGGGGAGCTGTTTTTT
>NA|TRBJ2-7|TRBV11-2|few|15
CASSLLWRGDGEQYF
TGTGCCAGCAGTCTACTCTGGAGAGGGGATGGCGAGCAGTACTTC
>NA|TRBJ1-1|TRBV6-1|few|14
CASSEHGVGTEAFF
TGTGCCAGCAGTGAACACGGGGTGGGGACTGAAGCTTTCTTT
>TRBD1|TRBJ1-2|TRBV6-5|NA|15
CASSYKQGFFRGYTF
TGTGCCAGCAGTTATAAACAGGGGTTTTTTAGGGGCTACACCTTC
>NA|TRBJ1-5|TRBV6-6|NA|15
CASSPTRGLNQPQRF
TGTGCCAGCAGTCCTACTCGGGGCCTCAATCAGCCCCAGCGTTTT
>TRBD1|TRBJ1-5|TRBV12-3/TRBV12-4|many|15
CASSTRQGYNQPQHF
TGTGCCAGCAGCACACGACAGGGATACAATCAGCCCCAGCATTTT
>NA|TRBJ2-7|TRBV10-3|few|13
CAIRFGVTGEQYF
TGTGCCATCAGGTTCGGGGTGACGGGCGAGCAGTACTTC
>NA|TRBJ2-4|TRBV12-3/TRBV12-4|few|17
CASSKEAAGLAKNIQYF
TGTGCCAGCAGTAAGGAGGCTGCTGGTCTAGCCAAAAACATTCAGTACTTC
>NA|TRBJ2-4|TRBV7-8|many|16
CASSFLGREDKNIQYF
TGTGCCAGCAGCTTTCTCGGGAGAGAGGACAAAAACATTCAGTACTTC
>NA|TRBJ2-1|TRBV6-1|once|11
CASSYGRGEVF
TGTGCCAGCAGTTACGGGAGAGGAGAGGTCTTC
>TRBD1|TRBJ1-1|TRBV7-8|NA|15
CASSWPGTGNTEAFF
TGTGCCAGCAGCTGGCCCGGGACAGGGAACACTGAAGCTTTCTTT
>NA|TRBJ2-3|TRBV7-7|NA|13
CASSSGPTDTQYF
TGTGCTAGCAGCTCGGGACCTACAGATACGCAGTATTTT
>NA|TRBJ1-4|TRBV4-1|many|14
CASSQGRGGEKLFF
TGCGCCAGCAGCCAAGGCCGAGGTGGGGAAAAACTGTTTTTT
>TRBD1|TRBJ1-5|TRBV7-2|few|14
CASSLFRGHQPQHF
TGTGCCAGCAGCTTATTCAGGGGGCATCAGCCCCAGCATTTT
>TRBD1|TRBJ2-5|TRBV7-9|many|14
CASSTTGAQETQYF
TGTGCCAGCAGCACGACAGGGGCCCAAGAGACCCAGTACTTC
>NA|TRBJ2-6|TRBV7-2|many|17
CASTPVGGGAGANVLTF
TGTGCCAGCACCCCGGTGGGGGGCGGGGCCGGGGCCAACGTCCTGACTTTC
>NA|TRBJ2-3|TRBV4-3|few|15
CASSQDGRHTDTQYF
TGCGCCAGCAGCCAAGATGGGAGACACACAGATACGCAGTATTTT